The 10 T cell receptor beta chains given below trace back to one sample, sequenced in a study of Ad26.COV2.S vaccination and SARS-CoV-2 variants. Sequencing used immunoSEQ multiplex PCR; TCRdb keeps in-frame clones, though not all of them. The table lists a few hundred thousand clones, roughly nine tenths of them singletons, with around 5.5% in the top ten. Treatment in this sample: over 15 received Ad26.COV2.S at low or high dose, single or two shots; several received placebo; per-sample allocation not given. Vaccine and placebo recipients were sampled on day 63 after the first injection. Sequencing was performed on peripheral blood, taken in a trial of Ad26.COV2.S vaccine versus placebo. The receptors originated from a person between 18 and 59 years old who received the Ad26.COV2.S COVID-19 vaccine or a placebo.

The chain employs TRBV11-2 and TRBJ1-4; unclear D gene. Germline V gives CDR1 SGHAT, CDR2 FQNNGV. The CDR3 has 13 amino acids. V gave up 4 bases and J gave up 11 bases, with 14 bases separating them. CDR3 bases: TGTGCCAGCAGCTCCGCGAAAGAAAGGAAACTGTTTTTT. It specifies CASSSAKERKLFF.

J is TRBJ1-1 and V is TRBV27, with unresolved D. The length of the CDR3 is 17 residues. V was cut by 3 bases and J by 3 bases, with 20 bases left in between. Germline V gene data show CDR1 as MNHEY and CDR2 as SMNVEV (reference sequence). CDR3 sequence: CASSFLTPKDYDTEAFF. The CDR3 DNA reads TGTGCCAGCAGTTTTCTCACCCCCAAGGATTACGACACTGAAGCTTTCTTT.

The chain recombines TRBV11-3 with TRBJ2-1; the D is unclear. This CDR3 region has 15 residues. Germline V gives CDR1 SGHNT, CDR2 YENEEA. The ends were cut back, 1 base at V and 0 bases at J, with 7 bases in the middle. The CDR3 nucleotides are TGTGCCAGCAGCTTAGGGCAGAGCTCCTACAATGAGCAGTTCTTC. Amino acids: CASSLGQSSYNEQFF.

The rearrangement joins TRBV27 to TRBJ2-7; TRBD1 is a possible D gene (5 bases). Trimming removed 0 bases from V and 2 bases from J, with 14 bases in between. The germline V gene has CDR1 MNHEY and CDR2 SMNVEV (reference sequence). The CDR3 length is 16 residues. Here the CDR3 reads CASSLSDRGFAYEQYF. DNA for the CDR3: TGTGCCAGCAGTTTATCGGATAGGGGATTCGCCTACGAGCAGTACTTC.

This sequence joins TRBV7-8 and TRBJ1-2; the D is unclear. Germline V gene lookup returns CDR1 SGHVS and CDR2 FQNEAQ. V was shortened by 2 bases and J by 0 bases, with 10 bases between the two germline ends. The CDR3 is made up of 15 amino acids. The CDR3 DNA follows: TGTGCCAGCAGCTTAACTCGACTAGCTAACTATGGCTACACCTTC. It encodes CASSLTRLANYGYTF.

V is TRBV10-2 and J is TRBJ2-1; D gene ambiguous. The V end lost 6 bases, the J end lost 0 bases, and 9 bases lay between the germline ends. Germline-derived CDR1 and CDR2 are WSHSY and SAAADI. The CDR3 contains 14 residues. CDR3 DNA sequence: TGCGCCAGCAGGGCGCTCTCCTCCTACAATGAGCAGTTCTTC. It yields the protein CASRALSSYNEQFF.

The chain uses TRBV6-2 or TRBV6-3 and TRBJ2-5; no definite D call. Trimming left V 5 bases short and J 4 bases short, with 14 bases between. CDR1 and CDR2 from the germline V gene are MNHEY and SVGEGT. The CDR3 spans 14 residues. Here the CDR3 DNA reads TGTGCCAGCAGTCCGAGATCTACGGGAGAGACCCAGTACTTC. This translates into CASSPRSTGETQYF.

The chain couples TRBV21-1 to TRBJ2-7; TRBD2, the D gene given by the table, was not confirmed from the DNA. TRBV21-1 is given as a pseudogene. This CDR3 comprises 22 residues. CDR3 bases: TGTGCCAGCAGCAAACTCCCCGGGGGGAAGAGGCCGGGACTAGCGGGAGTTGACGAGCAGTACGTC. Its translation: CASSKLPGGKRPGLAGVDEQYV.

CDR3 coding DNA: TGTGCCAGCAGCCCCGAGGCGGGGCTCATGAACACTGAAGCTTTCTTT. Amino acids: CASSPEAGLMNTEAFF. The rearrangement links TRBV11-2 to TRBJ1-1, with D maybe TRBD1 (5 bases). The CDR3 is 16 residues long. V lost 5 bases, J lost 0 bases, and 16 bases lay in between. The V gene's germline CDR1 is SGHAT and CDR2 FQNNGV.

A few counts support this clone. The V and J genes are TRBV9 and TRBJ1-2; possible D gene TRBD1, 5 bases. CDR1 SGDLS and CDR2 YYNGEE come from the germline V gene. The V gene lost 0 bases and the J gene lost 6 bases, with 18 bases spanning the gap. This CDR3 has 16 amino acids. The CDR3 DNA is TGTGCCAGCAGCGTAGAAGTCCCGGGGCAGCTAAATGGCTACACCTTC. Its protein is CASSVEVPGQLNGYTF.